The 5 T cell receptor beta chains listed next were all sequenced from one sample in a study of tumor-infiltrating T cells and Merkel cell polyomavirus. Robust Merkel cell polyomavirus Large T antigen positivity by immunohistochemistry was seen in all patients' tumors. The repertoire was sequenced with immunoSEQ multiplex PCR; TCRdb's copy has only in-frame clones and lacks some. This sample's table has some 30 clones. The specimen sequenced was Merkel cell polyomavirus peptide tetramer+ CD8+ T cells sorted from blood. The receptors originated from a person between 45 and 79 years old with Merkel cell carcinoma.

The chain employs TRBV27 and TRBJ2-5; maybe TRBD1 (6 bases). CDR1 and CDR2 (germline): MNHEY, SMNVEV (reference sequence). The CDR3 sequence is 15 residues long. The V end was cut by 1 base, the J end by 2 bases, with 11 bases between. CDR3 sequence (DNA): TGTGCCAGCAGTTTATACAGGGTGGGACAAGAGACCCAGTACTTC. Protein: CASSLYRVGQETQYF.

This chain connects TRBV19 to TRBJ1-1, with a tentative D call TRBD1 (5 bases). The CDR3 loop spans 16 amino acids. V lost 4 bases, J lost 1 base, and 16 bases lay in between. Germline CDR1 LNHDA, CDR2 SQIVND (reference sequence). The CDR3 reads CASSTRVPQGNTEAFF. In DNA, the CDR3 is TGTGCCAGTAGTACACGAGTGCCTCAGGGGAACACTGAAGCTTTCTTT.

CDR3 in DNA: TGTGCCTGGAGTGTATACAACACAGATACGCAGTATTTT. Amino acids: CAWSVYNTDTQYF. The chain joins TRBV30 to TRBJ2-3; D not resolved. The CDR3 extends over 13 amino acids. V lost 0 bases and J 2 bases, leaving 6 bases between the germline ends. CDR1 is GTSNPN, CDR2 SVGIG, per germline (reference sequence).

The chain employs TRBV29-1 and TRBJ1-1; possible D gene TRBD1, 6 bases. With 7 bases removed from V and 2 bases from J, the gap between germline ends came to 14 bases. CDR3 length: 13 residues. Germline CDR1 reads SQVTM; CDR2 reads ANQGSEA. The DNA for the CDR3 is TGCAGCGGTCTGACAGGTGGTAACACTGAAGCTTTCTTT. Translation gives CSGLTGGNTEAFF.

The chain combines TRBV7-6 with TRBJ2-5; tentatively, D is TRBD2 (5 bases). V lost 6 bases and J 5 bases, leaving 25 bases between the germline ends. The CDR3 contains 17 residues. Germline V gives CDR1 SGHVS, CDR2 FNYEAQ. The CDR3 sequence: CASSETSGIIVDETQYF. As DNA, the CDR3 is TGTGCCAGCAGTGAAACTAGTGGGATCATCGTCGACGAGACCCAGTACTTC.